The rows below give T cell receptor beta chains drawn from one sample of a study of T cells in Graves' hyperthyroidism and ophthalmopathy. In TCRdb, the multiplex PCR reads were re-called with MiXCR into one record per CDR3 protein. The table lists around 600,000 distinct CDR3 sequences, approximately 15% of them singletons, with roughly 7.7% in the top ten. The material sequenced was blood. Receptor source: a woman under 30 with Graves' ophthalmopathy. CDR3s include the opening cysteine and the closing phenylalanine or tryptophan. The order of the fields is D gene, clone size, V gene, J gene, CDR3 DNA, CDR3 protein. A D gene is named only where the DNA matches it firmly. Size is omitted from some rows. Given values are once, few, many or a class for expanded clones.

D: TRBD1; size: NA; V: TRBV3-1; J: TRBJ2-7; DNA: TGTACCAGCAGCCTAGGGCAGGGGGCTTACGAGCAGTACTTC; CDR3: CTSSLGQGAYEQYF
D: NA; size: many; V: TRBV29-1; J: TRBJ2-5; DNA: TGCAGCGTTGGGGGGGCGTGGGCCCGAGAGACCCAGTACTTC; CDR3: CSVGGAWARETQYF
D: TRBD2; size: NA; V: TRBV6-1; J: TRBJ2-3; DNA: TGTGCCAGCAGTACCGGGGGGACTTTAGCCACAGATACGCAGTATTTT; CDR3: CASSTGGTLATDTQYF
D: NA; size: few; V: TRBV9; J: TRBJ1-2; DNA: TGTGCCAGCAGTGATGGGGATAACTATGGCTACACCTTC; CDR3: CASSDGDNYGYTF
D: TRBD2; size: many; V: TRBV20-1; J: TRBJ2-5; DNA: TGCAGTGCTAGAGAGGCTAGCGGGAGATTTGAGACCCAGTACTTC; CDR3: CSAREASGRFETQYF
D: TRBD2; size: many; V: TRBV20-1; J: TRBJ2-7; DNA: TGCAGTGCTAGACAGCGGGAGAGGCTCTACGAGCAGTACTTC; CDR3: CSARQRERLYEQYF
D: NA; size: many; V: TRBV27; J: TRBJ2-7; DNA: TGTGCCAGCAGTTTGGCCGGGCAGAATACCTACGAGCAGTACTTC; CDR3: CASSLAGQNTYEQYF
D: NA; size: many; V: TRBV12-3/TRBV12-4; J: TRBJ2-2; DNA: TGTGCCAGCAGCTCGGTGTGGGCGAACACCGGGGAGCTGTTTTTT; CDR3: CASSSVWANTGELFF
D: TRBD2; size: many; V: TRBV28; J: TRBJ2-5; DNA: TGTGCCAGCAGAACTAGCGGGAGAAGAGAGACCCAGTACTTC; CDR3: CASRTSGRRETQYF
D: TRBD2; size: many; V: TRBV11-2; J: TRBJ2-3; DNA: TGTGCCAGCAGCTTACTAGGCGGACTAGCCTTCGTGTCAGATACGCAGTATTTT; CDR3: CASSLLGGLAFVSDTQYF
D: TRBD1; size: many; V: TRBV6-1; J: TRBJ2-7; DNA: TGTGCCAGCAGTTACTGGGGACAGGGTACCCACGAGCAGTACTTC; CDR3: CASSYWGQGTHEQYF
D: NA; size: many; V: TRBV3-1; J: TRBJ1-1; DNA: TGTGCCAGCAGCCAGGTGAACACTGAAGCTTTCTTT; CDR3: CASSQVNTEAFF
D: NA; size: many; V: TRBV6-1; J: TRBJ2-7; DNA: TGTGCCAGCAGTTATACAGGCTGGAGCTCCTACGAGCAGTACTTC; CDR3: CASSYTGWSSYEQYF
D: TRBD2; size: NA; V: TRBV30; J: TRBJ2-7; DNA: TGTGCCTGGACCCCCCCCGGGCCTAGCGGGCGCTCCTACGAGCAGTACTTC; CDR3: CAWTPPGPSGRSYEQYF
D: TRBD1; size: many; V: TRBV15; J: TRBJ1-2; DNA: TGTGCCACCAGCAGACCAGGACAGGCCTCCTATGGCTACACCTTC; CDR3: CATSRPGQASYGYTF
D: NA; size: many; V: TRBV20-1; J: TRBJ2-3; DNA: TGCAGTGCCGTGGCGGAAGTCACAGATACGCAGTATTTT; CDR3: CSAVAEVTDTQYF
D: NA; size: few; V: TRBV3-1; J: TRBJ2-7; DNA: TGTGCCGCCTCGCCGGGAGCCTCCTACGAGCAGTACTTC; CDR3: CAASPGASYEQYF
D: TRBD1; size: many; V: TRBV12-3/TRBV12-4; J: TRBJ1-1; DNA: TGTGCCAGCGGGCAGGGGGTAAGAACTGAAGCTTTCTTT; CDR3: CASGQGVRTEAFF
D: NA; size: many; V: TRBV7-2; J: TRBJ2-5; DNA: TGTGCCAGCAGCTTATATACCCTCCTGTACCAAGAGACCCAGTACTTC; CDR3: CASSLYTLLYQETQYF
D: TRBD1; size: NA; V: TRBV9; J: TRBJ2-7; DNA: TGTGCCAGCAGCGTAGTAGGGACAGGGGCCTACGAGCAGTACTTC; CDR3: CASSVVGTGAYEQYF
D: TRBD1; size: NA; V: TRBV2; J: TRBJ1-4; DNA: TGTGCCAGCAGTGCCGACAGGGCCTATAATGAAAAACTGTTTTTT; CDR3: CASSADRAYNEKLFF
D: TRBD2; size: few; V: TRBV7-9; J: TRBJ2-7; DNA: TGTGCCAGCAGCCCTAGACTAGCGGGAGGGCCTCGGGAGCAGTACTTC; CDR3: CASSPRLAGGPREQYF
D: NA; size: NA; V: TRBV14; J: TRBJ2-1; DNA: TGTGCCAGCAGCCTCGTGGGGAGGGGGGAGCAGTTCTTC; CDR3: CASSLVGRGEQFF
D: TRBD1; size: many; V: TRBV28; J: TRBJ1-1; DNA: TGTGCCAGCAGTCCCACTGGAGACAGGGTTGGCGTCATTAGCACTGAAGCTTTCTTT; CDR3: CASSPTGDRVGVISTEAFF
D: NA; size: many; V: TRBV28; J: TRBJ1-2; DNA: TGTGCCAGCACCCTCAATGGTATAGGGGGGGATGGCTACACCTTC; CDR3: CASTLNGIGGDGYTF
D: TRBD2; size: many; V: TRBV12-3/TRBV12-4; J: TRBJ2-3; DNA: TGTGCCAGCAGTTACCCTCAAAAACTAGCGGGGGGCGCAGATACGCAGTATTTT; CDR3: CASSYPQKLAGGADTQYF
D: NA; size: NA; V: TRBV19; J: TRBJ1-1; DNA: TGTGCCAGTAGTATTGGCACCGGGTCCGGGGCTGAAGCTTTCTTT; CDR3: CASSIGTGSGAEAFF
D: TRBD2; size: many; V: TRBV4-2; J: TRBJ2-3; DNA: TGTGCCAGCAGCCTGGGAGGGAGGGCCTCAGATACGCAGTATTTT; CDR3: CASSLGGRASDTQYF
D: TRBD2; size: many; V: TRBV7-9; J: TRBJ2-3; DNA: TGTGCCAGCAGCTCCGGGGGGGGCCGACTAGCGGGAGGTACAGATACGCAGTATTTT; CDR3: CASSSGGGRLAGGTDTQYF
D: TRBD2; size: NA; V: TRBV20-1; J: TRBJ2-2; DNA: TGCAGTGCTAGAATGGGACTAGCGGGCCCGAACACCGGGGAGCTGTTTTTT; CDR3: CSARMGLAGPNTGELFF
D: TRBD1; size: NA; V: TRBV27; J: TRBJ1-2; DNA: TGTGCCAGCCAGCCCAGGGGGGGAGCGCACTATGGCTACACCTTC; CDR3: CASQPRGGAHYGYTF
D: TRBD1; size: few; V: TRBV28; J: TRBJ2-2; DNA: TGTGCCAGCATTACAGGGGGACACACCGGGGAGCTGTTTTTT; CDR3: CASITGGHTGELFF
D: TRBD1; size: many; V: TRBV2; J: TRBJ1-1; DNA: TGTGCCAGCAGTGCTCGGGACAGGGTGGCTTCTGAAGCTTTCTTT; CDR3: CASSARDRVASEAFF
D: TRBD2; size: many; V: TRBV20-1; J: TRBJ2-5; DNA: TGCAGTGCTAGAGAGGTGGCGACTAGCCCGTTCCAAGAGACCCAGTACTTC; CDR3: CSAREVATSPFQETQYF
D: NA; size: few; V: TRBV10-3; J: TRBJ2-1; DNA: TGTGCCATCAGGGGGGACAATCTGCTCTACAATGAGCAGTTCTTC; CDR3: CAIRGDNLLYNEQFF
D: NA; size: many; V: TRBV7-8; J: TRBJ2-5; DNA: TGTGCCAGCCTCAGACAATTCCCAGAGACCCAGTACTTC; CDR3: CASLRQFPETQYF
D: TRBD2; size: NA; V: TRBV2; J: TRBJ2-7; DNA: TGTGTCATCAGTGTGAAGCTAGCGGGAACCTACGAGCAGTACTTC; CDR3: CVISVKLAGTYEQYF
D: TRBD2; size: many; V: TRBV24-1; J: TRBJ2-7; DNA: TGTGCCACCAGTCCCCGAGCGGCGGGAGGGCGTACTGGCGAGCAGTACTTC; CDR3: CATSPRAAGGRTGEQYF
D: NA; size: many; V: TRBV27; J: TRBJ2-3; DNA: TGTGCCAGCACCTACGGGACGTCAGGGACAGATACGCAGTATTTT; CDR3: CASTYGTSGTDTQYF
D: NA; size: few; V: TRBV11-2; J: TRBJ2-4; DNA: TGTGCCAGCAGCTCTTTACGGGGCGAGAAAAACATTCAGTACTTC; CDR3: CASSSLRGEKNIQYF
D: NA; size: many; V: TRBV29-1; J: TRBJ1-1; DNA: TGCAGCGTTCCGGGCAGGAGGGGGTGGGACACTGAAGCTTTCTTT; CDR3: CSVPGRRGWDTEAFF
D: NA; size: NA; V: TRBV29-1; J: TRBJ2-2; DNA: TGCAGCGTGGGGCCAGGACAGAGGATCACCGGGGAGCTGTTTTTT; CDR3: CSVGPGQRITGELFF
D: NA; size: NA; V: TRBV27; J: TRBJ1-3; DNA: TGTGCCAGCAGTTCCGGGTCGCGTAGCTCTGGAAACACCATATATTTT; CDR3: CASSSGSRSSGNTIYF